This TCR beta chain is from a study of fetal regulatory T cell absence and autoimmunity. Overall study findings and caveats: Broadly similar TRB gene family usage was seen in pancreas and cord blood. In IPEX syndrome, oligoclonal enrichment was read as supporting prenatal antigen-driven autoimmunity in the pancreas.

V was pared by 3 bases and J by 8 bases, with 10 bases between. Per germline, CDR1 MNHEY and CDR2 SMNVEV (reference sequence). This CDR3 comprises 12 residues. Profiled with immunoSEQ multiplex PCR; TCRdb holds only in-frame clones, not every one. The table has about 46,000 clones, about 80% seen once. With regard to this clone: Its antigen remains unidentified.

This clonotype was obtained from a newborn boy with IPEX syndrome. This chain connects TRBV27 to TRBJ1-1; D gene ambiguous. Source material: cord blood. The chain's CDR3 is CASSFLGREAFF. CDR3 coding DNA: TGTGCCAGCAGTTTCTTGGGGAGGGAAGCTTTCTTT.